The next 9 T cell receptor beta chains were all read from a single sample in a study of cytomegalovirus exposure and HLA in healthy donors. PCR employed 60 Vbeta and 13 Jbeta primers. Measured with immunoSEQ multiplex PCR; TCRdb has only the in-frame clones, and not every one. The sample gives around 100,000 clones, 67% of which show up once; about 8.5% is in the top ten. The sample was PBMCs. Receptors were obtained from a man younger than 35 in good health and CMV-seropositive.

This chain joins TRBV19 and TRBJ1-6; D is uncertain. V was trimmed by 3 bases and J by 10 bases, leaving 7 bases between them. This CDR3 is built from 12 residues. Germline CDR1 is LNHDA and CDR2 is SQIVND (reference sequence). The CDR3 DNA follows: TGTGCCAGTAGTATTGGGGAGTCACCCCTCCACTTT. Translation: CASSIGESPLHF.

CDR3 DNA: TGTGCCAGCAGCGCGCGGGGGGACGACAATGAGCAGTTCTTC. Protein sequence: CASSARGDDNEQFF. The rearrangement joins TRBV9 to TRBJ2-1; 8 nucleotides align to TRBD2. In germline, CDR1 is SGDLS, CDR2 YYNGEE. This CDR3 is built from 14 residues. The ends lost 3 bases at V and 5 bases at J; junction bases unmatched: 4.

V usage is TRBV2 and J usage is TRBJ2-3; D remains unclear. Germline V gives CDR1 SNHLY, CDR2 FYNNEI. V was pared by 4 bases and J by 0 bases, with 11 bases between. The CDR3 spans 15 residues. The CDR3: CASSARSPSTDTQYF. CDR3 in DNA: TGTGCCAGCAGTGCCCGGTCCCCTAGCACAGATACGCAGTATTTT.

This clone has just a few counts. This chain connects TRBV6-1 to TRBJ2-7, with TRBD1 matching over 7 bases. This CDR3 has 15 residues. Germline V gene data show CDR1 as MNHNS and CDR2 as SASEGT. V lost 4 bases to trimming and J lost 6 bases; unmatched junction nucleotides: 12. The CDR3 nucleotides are TGTGCCAGCAGTGTCCGGGACAGACCCTCGGGCGAGCAGTACGTC. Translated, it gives CASSVRDRPSGEQYV.

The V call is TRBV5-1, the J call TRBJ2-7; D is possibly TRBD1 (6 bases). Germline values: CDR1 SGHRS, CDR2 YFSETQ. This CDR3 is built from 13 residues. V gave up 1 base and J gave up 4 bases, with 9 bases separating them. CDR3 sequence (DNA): TGCGCCAGCAGCTTGAATACAGGGTACGAGCAGTACGTC. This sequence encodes CASSLNTGYEQYV.

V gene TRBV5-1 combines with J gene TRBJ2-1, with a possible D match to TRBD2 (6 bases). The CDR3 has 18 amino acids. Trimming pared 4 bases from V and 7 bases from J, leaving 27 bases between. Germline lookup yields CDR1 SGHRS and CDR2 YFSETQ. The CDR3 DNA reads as TGCGCCAGCAGCCTCACCATGGCGGGGACCCCTTGGGGTAATGAGCAGTTCTTC. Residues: CASSLTMAGTPWGNEQFF. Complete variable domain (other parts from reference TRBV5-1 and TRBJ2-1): KAGVTQTPRYLIKTRGQQVTLSCSPISGHRSVSWYQQTPGQGLQFLFEYFSETQRNKGNFPGRFSGRQFSNSRSEMNVSTLELGDSALYLCASSLTMAGTPWGNEQFFGPGTRLTVL.

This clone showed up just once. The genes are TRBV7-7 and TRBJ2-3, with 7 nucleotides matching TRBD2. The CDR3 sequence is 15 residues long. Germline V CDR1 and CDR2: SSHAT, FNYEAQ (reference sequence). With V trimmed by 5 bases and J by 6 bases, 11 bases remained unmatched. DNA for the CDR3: TGTGCCAGCAGCCGGGCGGGACTACCCTCCGATACGCAGTATTTT. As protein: CASSRAGLPSDTQYF. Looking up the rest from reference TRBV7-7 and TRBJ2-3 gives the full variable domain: GAGVSQSPRYKVTKRGQDVTLRCDPISSHATLYWYQQALGQGPEFLTYFNYEAQPDKSGLPSDRFSAERPEGSISTLTIQRTEQRDSAMYRCASSRAGLPSDTQYFGPGTRLTVL.

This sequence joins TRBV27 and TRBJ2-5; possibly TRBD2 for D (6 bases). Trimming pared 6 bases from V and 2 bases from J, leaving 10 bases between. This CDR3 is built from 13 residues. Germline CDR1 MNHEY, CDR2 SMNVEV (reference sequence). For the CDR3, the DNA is TGTGCCAGCAGCGTAGCGGCACAAGAGACCCAGTACTTC. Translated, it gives CASSVAAQETQYF.

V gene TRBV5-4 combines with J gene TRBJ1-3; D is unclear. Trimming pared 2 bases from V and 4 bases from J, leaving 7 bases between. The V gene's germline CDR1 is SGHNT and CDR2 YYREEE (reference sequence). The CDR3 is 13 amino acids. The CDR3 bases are TGTGCCAGCAGCTTACGCAGGGGAAACACCATATATTTT. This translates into CASSLRRGNTIYF.